This T cell receptor (beta chain) stems from a study of Tregs in tolerant kidney transplant recipients. On this clone itself: The antigen remains unidentified.

Points from the study as a whole: Validation in larger populations is needed because few patients were studied. Tregs expanded with activated donor B cells seemed most donor-specific. Antigen-driven expansion was suggested because donor-specific Tregs expanded more than all Tregs in tolerant patients. Some patients' samples used different primers over time, so nucleotide sequences weren't comparable.

The CDR3 runs 13 residues. The V end was cut by 7 bases, the J end by 3 bases, with 16 bases between. CDR1 and CDR2 (germline): SQVTM, ANQGSEA. TCRdb keeps only in-frame clones here, not all; method: immunoSEQ multiplex PCR. Of about 110,000 clones in the sample, around 89% are singletons; the top ten hold approximately 0.3%. Specimen: CD4+ T cells from blood, collected before the transplant. The rearrangement uses TRBV29-1 and TRBJ2-7; a weak D match, TRBD1 (5 bases). The TCR comes from a human donor who received a combined kidney and bone marrow transplant. CDR3 residues: CSAVKGNGYEQYF. The CDR3 DNA sequence: TGCAGCGCGGTGAAGGGGAACGGCTACGAGCAGTACTTC.